These 10 T cell receptor beta chains share one sample of origin, sequenced in a study. TCRdb passed the 5' RACE reads through MiXCR, listing each CDR3 protein once. The data show 60,000 to 65,000 distinct CDR3 sequences, with around 30% seen just once and around 2% held by the top ten. Specimen: tumor-infiltrating naive CD4+ T cells sorted from the breast tumor. Subset meaning: naive CD4+ T cells, CD4+CD45RA+CD25-. Receptors originate from a female donor with breast cancer.

The chain is built from TRBV29-1 and TRBJ2-1; D not certain. CDR1 is SQVTM, CDR2 ANQGSEA, per germline. This CDR3 has 14 amino acids. Trimming cost V 7 bases and J 0 bases, with 13 bases left between them. The CDR3 reads CSAKQRSSYNEQFF. The DNA for the CDR3 is TGCAGCGCGAAACAAAGGAGCTCCTACAATGAGCAGTTCTTC.

This chain uses TRBV6-6 with TRBJ2-7; 9 bases agree with TRBD2. The trim removed 0 bases at V and 2 bases at J, leaving 5 bases unmatched. The CDR3 sequence is 16 residues long. Germline CDR1 and CDR2: MNHNY and SVGAGI (reference sequence). CDR3 sequence: CASSYSTVAGAYEQYF. DNA of the CDR3: TGTGCCAGCAGTTACTCGACGGTAGCGGGAGCCTACGAGCAGTACTTC.

The chain recombines TRBV5-4 with TRBJ2-3, with 7 bases identical to TRBD2. The CDR3 spans 15 residues. V lost 6 bases, J lost 0 bases, and 7 bases stayed unmatched. CDR1 and CDR2 (germline): SGHNT, YYREEE (reference sequence). The CDR3 DNA follows: TGTGCCAGCAACCCCCCGGGACTAAGCACAGATACGCAGTATTTT. Amino acid sequence: CASNPPGLSTDTQYF.

This clonotype was found many times. This chain joins TRBV7-2 and TRBJ2-7; D is possibly TRBD2 (6 bases). There are 13 residues in the CDR3. V lost 5 bases and J lost 6, with 14 bases in between. Germline V gives CDR1 SGHTA, CDR2 FQGNSA. CDR3 bases: TGTGCCAGCAGCCGGTGGGAGGAAGTCGAGCAGTACTTC. Its translation is CASSRWEEVEQYF.

This clonotype has at least ten counts. CDR3 amino acids: CASSYSEDTEAFF. Here the CDR3 DNA reads TGTGCCAGCAGTTACTCGGAGGACACTGAAGCTTTCTTT. The V gene is TRBV6-5, the J gene TRBJ1-1; D is uncertain. The germline gives CDR1 MNHEY, CDR2 SVGAGI. CDR3 length: 13 amino acids. V shed 0 bases and J shed 3 bases, with 5 bases lying between them.

The V call is TRBV7-8, the J call TRBJ2-1, with 8 positions matching TRBD1. Trimming took 5 bases from V and 3 from J; bases not matched to a gene: 9. Germline loops: CDR1 SGHVS, CDR2 FQNEAQ. The CDR3 is 16 residues long. The CDR3 coding sequence is TGTGCCAGCAGCCTAAGGCCAGGGGGCGGCTACAATGAGCAGTTCTTC. This sequence encodes CASSLRPGGGYNEQFF.

This clonotype was observed a handful of times. Here the CDR3 reads CASSGIGTSGWGTQYF. Written as DNA, the CDR3 is TGTGCCAGCAGTGGGATAGGGACTAGCGGTTGGGGTACGCAGTATTTT. V usage is TRBV6-1 and J usage is TRBJ2-3; TRBD2 aligns across 11 bases. The ends lost 4 bases at V and 8 bases at J; junction bases unmatched: 11. Germline values: CDR1 MNHNS, CDR2 SASEGT. The CDR3 contains 16 residues.

The table lists this clonotype with a few counts. The rearrangement links TRBV4-1 to TRBJ2-1; no firm D call. Looked up from germline, CDR1 is MGHRA and CDR2 is YSYEKL. V lost 5 bases and J 5 bases, leaving 16 bases between the germline ends. The CDR3 has 15 residues. CDR3 region: CASSSPGRTNNEQFF. As DNA, the CDR3 is TGCGCCAGCAGCTCCCCCGGCAGAACCAACAATGAGCAGTTCTTC.

The gene calls are TRBV4-1 and TRBJ2-1; 10 positions agree with TRBD2. Germline V CDR1 and CDR2: MGHRA, YSYEKL. Trimming took 1 base from V and 3 from J; bases not matched to a gene: 3. The CDR3 is made up of 16 amino acids. The CDR3 DNA reads as TGCGCCAGCAGCCAAGGGGGACTAGCGAGCTACAATGAGCAGTTCTTC. This gives the protein CASSQGGLASYNEQFF.

This clonotype has more than one count but fewer than ten. The V and J genes are TRBV20-1 and TRBJ2-2; D possibly corresponds to TRBD1 (5 bases). The length of the CDR3 is 14 residues. The germline V gene has CDR1 DFQATT and CDR2 SNEGSKA (reference sequence). V gave up 4 bases and J gave up 0 bases, with 9 bases separating them. The chain's CDR3 is CSATGPSNTGELFF. The DNA for the CDR3 is TGCAGTGCTACAGGGCCCTCGAACACCGGGGAGCTGTTTTTT.